The sequence of this T cell receptor (beta chain) was determined in a study of Ad26.COV2.S vaccination and SARS-CoV-2 variants. This CDR3 contains 15 residues. CDR1 and CDR2 from the germline V gene are SQVTM and ANQGSEA. V dropped 3 bases and J dropped 2; count of bases not matched to a gene: 10. Sequencing used immunoSEQ multiplex PCR; TCRdb keeps in-frame clones, though not all of them. The sample lists hundreds of thousands of clones, around 89% occurring once. Stated treatment: around 19 received Ad26.COV2.S at low or high dose, single or two shots; about 5 received placebo; per-sample allocation not given. Day 63 following the first vaccine or placebo injection was when the samples were taken.

The clonotype was recovered from a person between 18 and 65 years old who received the Ad26.COV2.S COVID-19 vaccine or a placebo. The input for sequencing was peripheral blood, taken in a trial of Ad26.COV2.S vaccine versus placebo. The rearrangement joins TRBV29-1 to TRBJ2-7, with 7 bases matching TRBD2. Here the CDR3 reads CSVEVRREYPYEQYF. CDR3 nucleotides: TGCAGCGTTGAGGTCCGGCGGGAGTACCCCTACGAGCAGTACTTC.